This T cell receptor beta chain originates from a study of T cell repertoires in ileal Crohn's disease. Overall study results and limits: Mucosal expansions were suggested to be mainly CD8 T cells.

Profiling relied on immunoSEQ multiplex PCR, and the TCRdb table lists in-frame clones only, not all of them. Seen here are about 15,000 clones, roughly 80% observed once, and the top ten hold about 6.1%. Trimming removed 2 bases at V and 6 bases at J, with 10 bases between. Germline V gene data show CDR1 as SGHVS and CDR2 as FQNEAQ. The CDR3 contains 13 residues. On this clone itself: Its antigen is undetermined.

Specimen: ileal tissue. The origin of this receptor is an adult with Crohn's disease. The rearrangement joins TRBV7-8 to TRBJ1-2; maybe TRBD1 (5 bases). Here the CDR3 reads CASSLNQGNGYTF. In DNA, the CDR3 is TGTGCCAGCAGCTTAAATCAGGGCAATGGCTACACCTTC.